A selection of T cell receptor beta chains follows, all from one sample in a study of cytomegalovirus exposure and HLA in healthy donors. Clones were read by immunoSEQ multiplex PCR, and TCRdb kept only the in-frame ones, dropping some. The sample carries around 60,000 clones, about 81% recorded once. Sequencing was carried out using PBMCs. The receptors were gathered from a man in his fifties in good health and CMV-seropositive. Each CDR3 is given with its conserved first and last residue. D genes are given only for firm matches. Only part of the rows carry a size: once, few, many, or a class if the clone is expanded.

v_call	j_call	clone_size	d_call	cdr3_nt	cdr3_aa
TRBV13	TRBJ2-7	once	NA	TGTGCCAGCAGCTTAGAAGCCGTGAACCACGAGCAGTACTTC	CASSLEAVNHEQYF
TRBV27	TRBJ2-7	NA	NA	TGTGCCAGCAGTCCCGGGATAGGTGGGTACGAGCAGTACTTC	CASSPGIGGYEQYF
TRBV2	TRBJ2-5	few	NA	TGTGCTACCCGGGGTAGCTGGTCCCAAGAGACCCAGTACTTC	CATRGSWSQETQYF
TRBV2	TRBJ1-2	NA	NA	TGTGCCAGCAGTTACCAGGGGTCGGGCTATGGCTACACCTTC	CASSYQGSGYGYTF
TRBV5-1	TRBJ2-1	NA	NA	TGCGCCAGCAGCGCCGCGGGGGCAAGCTCCTACAATGAGCAGTTCTTC	CASSAAGASSYNEQFF
TRBV6-4	TRBJ2-2	NA	NA	TGTGCCAGCAGTGACGTCAGGGCAGGGACCGGGGAGCTGTTTTTT	CASSDVRAGTGELFF
TRBV15	TRBJ1-5	NA	NA	TGTGCCACCAGCAAAAGCCGACGGCTAGTTAGCAATCAGCCCCAGCATTTT	CATSKSRRLVSNQPQHF
TRBV4-1	TRBJ2-3	NA	TRBD2	TGCGCCAGCAGCCAGACCGGGACTAGCGCGGGCACAGATACGCAGTATTTT	CASSQTGTSAGTDTQYF
TRBV29-1	TRBJ2-2	NA	TRBD2	TGCAGCGTCCTAAGCGGGACGAACACCGGGGAGCTGTTTTTT	CSVLSGTNTGELFF
TRBV9	TRBJ2-6	once	TRBD2	TGTGCCAGCAGCGTGGGGGGAGGGGTAGGGGCCAACGTCCTGACTTTC	CASSVGGGVGANVLTF
TRBV27	TRBJ2-3	NA	TRBD2	TGTGCCAGCCTTAAAGGCGCGGGGGTGAGCACAGATACGCAGTATTTT	CASLKGAGVSTDTQYF
TRBV27	TRBJ1-4	NA	NA	TGTGCCAGCAGTCTGTTCCTTTCGGGGGAAAAACTGTTTTTT	CASSLFLSGEKLFF
TRBV18	TRBJ2-7	once	TRBD2	TGTGCCAGCTCACCTCAGACTAGCGGCAACGAGCAGTACTTC	CASSPQTSGNEQYF
TRBV7-2	TRBJ1-4	NA	TRBD1	TGTGCCAGCAGCTTAGCAGGGGGCTATGAAAAACTGTTTTTT	CASSLAGGYEKLFF
TRBV2	TRBJ1-5	NA	TRBD1	TGTGCCAGCAGGGAGGACAGGGCGGGTGCACAGCCCCAGCATTTT	CASREDRAGAQPQHF
TRBV6-5	TRBJ2-7	NA	NA	TGTGCCAGCAGAATAGACAGCTCCTACGAGCAGTACTTC	CASRIDSSYEQYF
TRBV18	TRBJ1-6	NA	NA	TGTGCCAGCTCACAAATGGACATATCTTCACCCCTCCACTTT	CASSQMDISSPLHF
TRBV27	TRBJ2-7	NA	TRBD2	TGTGCCAGCAGTTTTGGACTAGCGGGAGCCTACGAGCAGTACTTC	CASSFGLAGAYEQYF
TRBV29-1	TRBJ2-3	NA	TRBD2	TGCAGCGTTGAGGGACTAGCGGGGGGATACAGCACAGATACGCAGTATTTT	CSVEGLAGGYSTDTQYF
TRBV5-1	TRBJ2-3	NA	NA	TGCGCCAGCAGCTTCTCTGGGGGCGCGACAGATACGCAGTATTTT	CASSFSGGATDTQYF
TRBV6-6	TRBJ1-2	NA	TRBD1	TGTGCCAGCACCGAGACAGGGAGGTCGGGCGGCTACACCTTC	CASTETGRSGGYTF
TRBV6-5	TRBJ1-2	NA	NA	TGTGCCAGCAGTGAACTGGGTTCGCGGGGCTACACCTTC	CASSELGSRGYTF
TRBV12-5	TRBJ2-3	NA	NA	TGTGCTAGTGGTTTGCGGGATACCACAGATACGCAGTATTTT	CASGLRDTTDTQYF
TRBV7-9	TRBJ2-7	NA	TRBD2	TGTGCCAGCAGTATTAGCGGGGGTACCTACGAGCAGTACTTC	CASSISGGTYEQYF
TRBV7-9	TRBJ2-7	NA	NA	TGTTCCAGCAGCTTGGACCACGGGGAGAGTGTGGCGTACGAGCAGTACTTC	CSSSLDHGESVAYEQYF
TRBV4-3	TRBJ2-1	few	NA	TGCGCCAGCAGCCAAGATATGATAGTAGTGATCTACAATGAGCAGTTCTTC	CASSQDMIVVIYNEQFF
TRBV6-5	TRBJ2-3	NA	TRBD1	TGTGCCAGCAGGAGGACAGGGGCCAACACAGATACGCAGTATTTT	CASRRTGANTDTQYF
TRBV4-2	TRBJ1-6	once	TRBD1	TGTGCCAGCAGCCGGGAGGGACAGGGTGATAATTCACCCCTCCACTTT	CASSREGQGDNSPLHF
TRBV4-3	TRBJ2-1	few	NA	TGCGCCAGCAGCCAAGCTATGATCGTACTCATCTACCATGCGCAGTTCTTC	CASSQAMIVLIYHAQFF
TRBV6-5	TRBJ2-5	NA	NA	TGTGCCAGCAGTGAGGGAAACAGGGCAGAGACCCAGTACTTC	CASSEGNRAETQYF
TRBV5-1	TRBJ1-1	once	NA	TGCGCCAGCAGCCCCGGCGACAGCCTAAACACTGAAGCTTTCTTT	CASSPGDSLNTEAFF
TRBV6-5	TRBJ1-6	NA	TRBD1	TGTGCCAGCAGTCCCCAGGGGGCGGTCAATTCACCCCTCCACTTT	CASSPQGAVNSPLHF
TRBV6-5	TRBJ2-7	NA	NA	TGTGCCAGCAGTTATTGGGGAGTCGGGTACGAGCAGTACTTC	CASSYWGVGYEQYF
TRBV7-2	TRBJ2-7	NA	NA	TGTGCCAGCAGCCGTGCGCCAACGGACAGCTCCTACGAGCAGTACTTC	CASSRAPTDSSYEQYF
TRBV7-2	TRBJ2-5	NA	TRBD1	TGTGCCAGCAGCCGCTTAACAGGGGGCTGGGGAGAGACCCAGTACTTC	CASSRLTGGWGETQYF
TRBV7-9	TRBJ2-1	NA	TRBD2	TGTGCCAGCAGCCCGGGACTAGCTTATGAGCAGTTCTTC	CASSPGLAYEQFF
TRBV9	TRBJ2-1	NA	TRBD2	TGTGCCAGCAGCGTACTGCCCGGGACTAGCGGCGGCCCCTACAATGAGCAGTTCTTC	CASSVLPGTSGGPYNEQFF
TRBV6-1	TRBJ2-7	NA	NA	TGTGCCACCCGGGACTTCTCCTACGAGCAGTACTTC	CATRDFSYEQYF
TRBV7-3	TRBJ2-1	NA	TRBD2	TGTGCCAGCAGCTTAATGTCGGCTAGCGGGTACAATGAGCAGTTCTTC	CASSLMSASGYNEQFF
TRBV10-3	TRBJ2-3	NA	TRBD2	TGTGCCATCAGTTTCCCGGGGGGGACTGGCGGGGAGACTAGCACAGATACGCAGTATTTT	CAISFPGGTGGETSTDTQYF
TRBV30	TRBJ2-7	NA	TRBD1	TGTGCCTGGAGTATCGGGACAGGGGATGAACAGTACTTC	CAWSIGTGDEQYF
TRBV9	TRBJ2-3	NA	TRBD2	TGTGCCAGCAGGGCGGGAGGTCCCACAGATACGCAGTATTTT	CASRAGGPTDTQYF
TRBV19	TRBJ1-5	NA	TRBD1	TGTGCCAGTAAGGTGCGGCGGGACAGTACCCAGCATTTT	CASKVRRDSTQHF
TRBV11-2	TRBJ1-2	NA	TRBD1	TGTGCCAGCAGCCCTCCCGGACAGGCGCCCATCTATGGCTACACCTTC	CASSPPGQAPIYGYTF
TRBV5-4	TRBJ2-1	few	NA	TGTGCCAGCAGCTCGGAGGAGGGGCTGACCTACAATGAGCAGTTCTTC	CASSSEEGLTYNEQFF
TRBV19	TRBJ2-7	NA	TRBD2	TGTGCCAGTAGTATAGGGGCTAGCGGCACCTCCTACGAGCAGTACTTC	CASSIGASGTSYEQYF
TRBV18	TRBJ1-6	NA	NA	TGTGCCAGCTCACCAAACGGGGGATTGGGTTCACCCCTCCACTTT	CASSPNGGLGSPLHF
TRBV27	TRBJ2-1	NA	NA	TGTGCCAGCAGGAGCGGGCTCTCCTACAATGAGCAGTTCTTC	CASRSGLSYNEQFF
TRBV29-1	TRBJ2-7	NA	TRBD1	TGCAGCGTTGGGGGTCTCATGGGGCAGGGGGCTCTCTACGAGCAGTACTTC	CSVGGLMGQGALYEQYF
TRBV29-1	TRBJ1-2	NA	NA	TGCGGGACATCGGGACGGAAGAACTATGGCTACACCTTC	CGTSGRKNYGYTF
TRBV27	TRBJ1-4	NA	TRBD1	TGTGCCAGCAAATTCGGGACAGGAGGGAATGAAAAACTGTTTTTT	CASKFGTGGNEKLFF
TRBV5-8	TRBJ2-7	NA	NA	TGTGCCAGCAGCTCCGGAGGGGGGGGACCACTATCCTACGAGCAGTACTTC	CASSSGGGGPLSYEQYF
TRBV7-9	TRBJ2-3	NA	NA	TGTGCCAGCAGCTCTTCGGCAGATACGCAGTATTTT	CASSSSADTQYF
TRBV14	TRBJ2-2	NA	NA	TGTGCCAGCAGCCCCAGGGACTTCACCGGGGAGCTGTTTTTT	CASSPRDFTGELFF
TRBV28	TRBJ2-1	NA	NA	TGTGCCAGCAGTTTAGCCTCCTTTTCTACGGGCAATGAGCAGTTCTTC	CASSLASFSTGNEQFF